The 20 T cell receptor beta chains reported below all come from one sample, sequenced in a study of blood T cell repertoires in COVID-19. Only in-frame clones appear in the TCRdb table, and some are missing; sequencing was by immunoSEQ multiplex PCR. Among approximately 81,000 clones listed, 91% were seen once. The specimen was peripheral blood. These receptors were obtained from a woman aged 45-65 years in a cohort sampled during active COVID-19.

The rearrangement links TRBV6-5 to TRBJ1-3; possibly TRBD1 for D (5 bases). Germline lookup yields CDR1 MNHEY and CDR2 SVGAGI. The V end was cut by 11 bases, the J end by 2 bases, with 10 bases between. This CDR3 is 12 amino acids long. CDR3 coding DNA: TGTGCCGTAGGACAACCTGGAAACACCATATATTTT. Encoded protein: CAVGQPGNTIYF.

V and J are TRBV7-8 and TRBJ2-7; D might be TRBD2 (5 bases). Germline V gene data show CDR1 as SGHVS and CDR2 as FQNEAQ. The CDR3 runs to 17 residues. The V end was cut by 0 bases, the J end by 3 bases, with 18 bases between. For the CDR3, the DNA is TGTGCCAGCAGCTTAGCAAGCCGAGGGAATTCTCACTACGAGCAGTACTTC. Its translation is CASSLASRGNSHYEQYF.

This sequence joins TRBV3-1 (or the pseudogene TRBV3-2) and TRBJ1-6; 7 nucleotides match TRBD1. Germline CDR1 and CDR2: LGHDT and YNNKEL (reference sequence). With 1 base clipped from V and 5 bases from J, the junction kept 2 bases outside the gene matches. The length of the CDR3 is 15 residues. CDR3 amino acids: CASSQGGQNNSPLHF. Here the CDR3 DNA reads TGTGCCAGCAGCCAAGGGGGACAGAATAATTCACCCCTCCACTTT.

Worth noting for this clone: At the DNA level, this CDR3 is encoded by other sequences in the same sample as well. The rearrangement joins TRBV3-1 (or the pseudogene TRBV3-2) to TRBJ1-2; D not certain. The V gene lost 2 bases and the J gene lost 4 bases, with 5 bases spanning the gap. CDR3 length: 12 residues. The germline gives CDR1 LGHDT, CDR2 YNNKEL (reference sequence). As DNA, the CDR3 is TGTGCCAGCAGCCAATCGAGCTATGGCTACACCTTC. Its translation: CASSQSSYGYTF.

The chain has TRBV19 and TRBJ2-7; a weak D match, TRBD2 (6 bases). Trimming left V 5 bases short and J 7 bases short, with 15 bases between. Germline loops: CDR1 LNHDA, CDR2 SQIVND (reference sequence). The CDR3 length is 13 residues. The CDR3 region has the DNA TGTGCCAGTAGTCAGGGAGGCCCGGGGGAGCAGTACTTC. Translating gives CASSQGGPGEQYF.

The chain carries TRBV18 and TRBJ2-2, with D possibly TRBD2 on 6 matching bases. The germline V gene has CDR1 KGHSH and CDR2 LQKENI. CDR3 size: 16 residues. V was pared by 3 bases and J by 3 bases, with 14 bases between. CDR3 residues: CASSPVEGVDTGELFF. DNA of the CDR3: TGTGCCAGCTCACCCGTGGAGGGTGTGGACACCGGGGAGCTGTTTTTT.

Only one count was recorded for this clone. The chain employs TRBV10-3 and TRBJ1-2; 8 bases line up with TRBD1. The V gene's germline CDR1 is ENHRY and CDR2 SYGVKD. V was pared by 7 bases and J by 6 bases, with 16 bases of the junction left unmatched. The CDR3 has 16 residues. In nucleotides, the CDR3 is TGTGCCATCACCCTCGACAGGGGAGATGGGGGCAATGGCTACACCTTC. Amino acids: CAITLDRGDGGNGYTF.

V and J are TRBV2 and TRBJ2-2; TRBD1 aligns across 9 bases. V shed 6 bases and J 6 bases; nucleotides not matched to a gene: 8. The CDR3 consists of 15 residues. The germline gives CDR1 SNHLY, CDR2 FYNNEI. The CDR3 loop is CASRPDRGVAGELFF. CDR3 DNA sequence: TGTGCCAGCAGACCTGACAGGGGGGTGGCCGGGGAGCTGTTTTTT.

J is TRBJ1-1 and V is TRBV19, with D possibly matching TRBD1 (5 bases). Trimming stripped 2 bases from V and 7 bases from J, with 14 bases between. The CDR3 is 14 residues long. CDR1 LNHDA and CDR2 SQIVND come from the germline V gene (reference sequence). The CDR3 coding sequence is TGTGCCAGTAGTATAAGGCGGACAAGTGGTGAAGCTTTCTTT. As protein: CASSIRRTSGEAFF.

The chain employs TRBV5-1 and TRBJ2-1; TRBD2 matches at 7 bases. V was pared by 0 bases and J by 2 bases, with 5 bases of the junction left unmatched. Germline V lookup: CDR1 SGHRS, CDR2 YFSETQ. The CDR3 contains 16 residues. The chain's CDR3 is CASSLAGGLTYNEQFF. In nucleotides, the CDR3 is TGCGCCAGCAGCTTGGCCGGGGGACTAACCTACAATGAGCAGTTCTTC. The full variable domain, its missing parts supplied by reference TRBV5-1 and TRBJ2-1, is KAGVTQTPRYLIKTRGQQVTLSCSPISGHRSVSWYQQTPGQGLQFLFEYFSETQRNKGNFPGRFSGRQFSNSRSEMNVSTLELGDSALYLCASSLAGGLTYNEQFFGPGTRLTVL.

The gene calls are TRBV11-2 and TRBJ2-5, with 7 nucleotides matching TRBD1. V lost 2 bases, J lost 2 bases, and 14 bases stayed unmatched. The CDR3 has 18 amino acids. Per germline, CDR1 SGHAT and CDR2 FQNNGV. DNA of the CDR3: TGTGCCAGCAGCTTATCTAGCCACATAAGCAGGGGGCAAGAGACCCAGTACTTC. Encoded protein: CASSLSSHISRGQETQYF. Variable domain in full (rest from reference TRBV11-2 and TRBJ2-5): EAGVAQSPRYKIIEKRQSVAFWCNPISGHATLYWYQQILGQGPKLLIQFQNNGVVDDSQLPKDRFSAERLKGVDSTLKIQPAKLEDSAVYLCASSLSSHISRGQETQYFGPGTRLLVL.

The chain carries TRBV5-1 and TRBJ2-7, with no clear D. CDR3 length equals 13 residues. CDR1 SGHRS and CDR2 YFSETQ come from the germline V gene. Trimming removed 3 bases from V and 2 bases from J, with 9 bases in between. The CDR3 sequence: CASSYPGAYEQYF. The CDR3 coding sequence is TGCGCCAGCAGCTACCCCGGTGCCTACGAGCAGTACTTC.

The rearrangement joins TRBV9 to TRBJ2-3; D might be TRBD2 (6 bases). CDR3 length equals 16 residues. Germline V gene data show CDR1 as SGDLS and CDR2 as YYNGEE. V dropped 0 bases and J dropped 0 bases, with 11 bases sitting between them. The CDR3 DNA reads as TGTGCCAGCAGCGTAGCAGGCGGGGATAGCACAGATACGCAGTATTTT. This codes for CASSVAGGDSTDTQYF.

CDR3 DNA: TGTGCCAGCAGTGAAGATGGGACAGGGGCTGCCTCACCCCTCCACTTT. This gives the protein CASSEDGTGAASPLHF. The chain recombines TRBV6-1 with TRBJ1-6, with TRBD1 matching 10 bases. Unmatched junction bases numbered 7, after V lost 1 base and J lost 10 bases. This CDR3 spans 16 amino acids. Per the germline V gene, CDR1 is MNHNS and CDR2 is SASEGT.

This clone was counted once. This chain connects TRBV6-5 to TRBJ1-1, with D uncertain. This CDR3 region has 14 residues. Germline CDR1 and CDR2: MNHEY and SVGAGI. Trimming took off 0 bases at V and 6 bases at J, with 11 bases between the two ends. CDR3 DNA: TGTGCCAGCAGTTACTCGCCGGGAATCCCTGAAGCTTTCTTT. Translation gives CASSYSPGIPEAFF.

The rearrangement joins TRBV6-2 or TRBV6-3 to TRBJ2-3, with TRBD2 matching over 7 bases. The CDR3 loop spans 16 amino acids. V lost 2 bases to trimming and J lost 4 bases; unmatched junction nucleotides: 9. Per the germline V gene, CDR1 is MNHEY and CDR2 is SVGEGT. CDR3 loop: CASSYAAGAPPDTQYF. CDR3 nucleotides: TGTGCCAGCAGTTACGCGGCGGGAGCCCCCCCAGATACGCAGTATTTT.

The genes are TRBV6-4 and TRBJ2-1; a weak D match, TRBD2 (7 bases). The CDR3 length is 15 residues. V was clipped by 2 bases and J by 8 bases, with 16 bases between them. From germline, CDR1 is MRHNA and CDR2 SNTAGT. Here the CDR3 reads CASSDGRGGSDEQFF. In nucleotides, the CDR3 is TGTGCCAGCAGTGACGGTAGGGGGGGCTCCGATGAGCAGTTCTTC.

This rearrangement joins TRBV3-1 (or the pseudogene TRBV3-2) to TRBJ2-5; tentative D call: TRBD2 (6 bases). Germline-derived CDR1 and CDR2 are LGHDT and YNNKEL (reference sequence). V dropped 3 bases and J dropped 5 bases, with 16 bases sitting between them. The CDR3 covers 15 residues. This CDR3 reads CASSQELGGGETQYF. CDR3 bases: TGTGCCAGCAGCCAGGAGCTCGGGGGTGGGGAGACCCAGTACTTC.

The V and J genes are TRBV11-1 and TRBJ2-5; tentatively, D is TRBD2 (6 bases). CDR1 is SGHAT, CDR2 FQDESV, per germline (reference sequence). The CDR3 contains 15 residues. The V end was cut by 3 bases, the J end by 4 bases, with 15 bases between. As DNA, the CDR3 is TGTGCCAGCAGCTTGGGCGGGACTGGAGTAGAGACCCAGTACTTC. Protein product: CASSLGGTGVETQYF.

The rearrangement joins TRBV7-2 to TRBJ2-2; perhaps TRBD2 as D (6 bases). Germline lookup yields CDR1 SGHTA and CDR2 FQGNSA. The V end was cut by 4 bases, the J end by 1 base, with 7 bases between. CDR3 length: 14 amino acids. CDR3 region: CASSWGGNTGELFF. CDR3 DNA: TGTGCCAGCAGCTGGGGAGGGAACACCGGGGAGCTGTTTTTT.